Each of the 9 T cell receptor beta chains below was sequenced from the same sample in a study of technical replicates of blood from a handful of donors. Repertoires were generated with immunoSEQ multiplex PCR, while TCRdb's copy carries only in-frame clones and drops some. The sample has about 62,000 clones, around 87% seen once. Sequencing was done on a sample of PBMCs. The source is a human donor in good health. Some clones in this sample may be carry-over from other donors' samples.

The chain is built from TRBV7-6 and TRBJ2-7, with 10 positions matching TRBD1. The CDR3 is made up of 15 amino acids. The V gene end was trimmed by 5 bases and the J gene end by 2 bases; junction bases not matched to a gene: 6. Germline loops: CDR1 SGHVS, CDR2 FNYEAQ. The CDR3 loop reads CASSTRTGGTYEQYF. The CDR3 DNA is TGTGCCAGCAGCACCCGGACAGGGGGGACCTACGAGCAGTACTTC.

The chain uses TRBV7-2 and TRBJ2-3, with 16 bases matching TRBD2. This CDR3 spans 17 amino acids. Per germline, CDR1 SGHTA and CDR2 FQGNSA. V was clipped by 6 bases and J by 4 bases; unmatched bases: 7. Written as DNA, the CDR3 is TGTGCCAGCAGGAAAAGGGGACTAGCGGGGGGGTCAGATACGCAGTATTTT. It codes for CASRKRGLAGGSDTQYF.

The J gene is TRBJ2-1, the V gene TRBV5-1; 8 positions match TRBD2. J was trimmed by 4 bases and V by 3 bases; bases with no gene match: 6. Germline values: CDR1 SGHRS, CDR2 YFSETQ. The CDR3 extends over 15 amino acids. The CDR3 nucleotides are TGCGCCAGCAGCTCGGGGGGGGCCCAGTACAATGAGCAGTTCTTC. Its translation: CASSSGGAQYNEQFF.

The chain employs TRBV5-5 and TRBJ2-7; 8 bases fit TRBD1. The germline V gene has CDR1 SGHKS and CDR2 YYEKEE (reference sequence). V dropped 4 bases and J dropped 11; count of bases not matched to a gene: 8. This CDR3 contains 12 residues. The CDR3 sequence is CASSPWTGNEYF. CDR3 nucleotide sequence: TGTGCCAGCAGCCCATGGACAGGGAATGAGTACTTC.

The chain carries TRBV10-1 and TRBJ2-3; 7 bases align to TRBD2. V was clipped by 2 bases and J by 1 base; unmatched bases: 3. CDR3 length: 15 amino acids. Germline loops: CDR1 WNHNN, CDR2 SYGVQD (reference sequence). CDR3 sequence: CASSEPSGGTDTQYF. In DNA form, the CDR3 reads TGCGCCAGCAGTGAGCCCAGCGGGGGCACAGATACGCAGTATTTT.

CDR3 in amino acids: CASSLGGLVFF. CDR3 sequence (DNA): TGTGCCAGCAGCTTGGGGGGCTTAGTGTTCTTT. The rearrangement joins TRBV5-6 to TRBJ1-1, with a possible D match to TRBD1 (5 bases). V dropped 0 bases and J dropped 14 bases, with 11 bases sitting between them. The CDR3 runs to 11 residues. Germline values: CDR1 SGHDT, CDR2 YYEEEE.

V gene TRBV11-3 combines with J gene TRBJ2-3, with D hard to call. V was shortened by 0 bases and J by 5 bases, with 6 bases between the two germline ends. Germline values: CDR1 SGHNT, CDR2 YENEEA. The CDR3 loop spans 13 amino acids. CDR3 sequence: CASSLDRQDTQYF. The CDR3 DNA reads TGTGCCAGCAGCTTAGATCGACAAGATACGCAGTATTTT.

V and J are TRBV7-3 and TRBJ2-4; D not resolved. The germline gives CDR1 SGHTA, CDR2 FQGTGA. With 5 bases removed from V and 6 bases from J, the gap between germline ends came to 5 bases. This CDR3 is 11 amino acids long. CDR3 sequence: CASSPRNIQYF. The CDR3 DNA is TGTGCCAGCAGCCCCAGAAACATTCAGTACTTC.

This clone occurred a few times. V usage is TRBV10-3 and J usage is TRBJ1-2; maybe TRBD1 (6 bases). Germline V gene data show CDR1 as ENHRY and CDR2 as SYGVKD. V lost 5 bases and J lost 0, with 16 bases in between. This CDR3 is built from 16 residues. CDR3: CAISQRGGPSNYGYTF. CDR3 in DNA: TGTGCCATCAGTCAGCGAGGGGGACCGTCTAACTATGGCTACACCTTC.